This T cell receptor beta chain was captured by sequencing in a study of blood T cell repertoires in COVID-19. Across the study: The study drew acute and convalescent COVID-19 samples from the United States, Italy and Spain. Sources were T cells, B-cell-depleted T cells, or PBMCs; the material itself was cDNA or gDNA.

Authors' processing steps: Cell counts per sample came from amplifying reference gene primers. The protocol was immunoSEQ multiplex PCR, while the TCRdb copy is restricted to in-frame clones and leaves out a portion. V, J and clone size are those of that table, while D and trimming were read from the DNA. The data show 71,000 or so clones, about 87% seen once. CDR3 length equals 15 residues. The germline CDR1 and CDR2 sequences are SGHRS and YFSETQ. Germline trimming cut 4 bases from V and 7 bases from J; bases unmatched to any gene: 10. This receptor was identified in a man aged 50-59 years with active COVID-19. The sequenced material came from peripheral blood. The chain carries TRBV5-1 and TRBJ2-2, with 7 positions matching TRBD1. The CDR3 spells CASSRDSGYGGELFF. In nucleotides, the CDR3 is TGCGCCAGCAGCCGGGACAGTGGGTATGGCGGGGAGCTGTTTTTT.